This T cell receptor (beta chain) derives from a study of response to subunit inactivated influenza vaccine listed by TCRdb under 2018. Study-level background: Deep quantitative T cell receptor repertoire profiling was used in the study to track responses to a trivalent subunit inactivated influenza vaccine.

Library generation was performed with RT-PCR. Reads for this sample came from an Illumina HiSeq 2500. TCRdb cleaned the public reads at Q25 with fastp, built clones with MiXCR and kept in-frame beta chains. Each record represents a unique CDR3 protein, reported with the most common genes and DNA among its rows. For this sample the table gives some 550,000 distinct CDR3 sequences, of which 20% to 25% were detected only once. The biggest ten clones account for 2.5% to 3.5% of the sample. Concerning this clonotype: The clone's antigen remains unknown. Per-base quality was not reported, and no clone a single base away is much larger than it.

Results and caveats for the whole study, not just this receptor: According to the authors, only a limited number of new T cells may be recruited by each seasonal influenza vaccination.

This sample also belongs to another study, concerning T cells expressing NK-cell markers. As that second study puts it: TCR beta cDNA libraries were prepared using 5'RACE template switching, which introduced a universal primer site and unique molecular identifiers. TCR beta-chain repertoires were profiled in sorted CD3+CD56+NKG2C+, CD3+CD56+NKG2C- and CD3+CD56-NKG2C+ T-cell subsets from several donors. Seven of the eight sequenced donors were HCMV-seropositive and one was HCMV-seronegative. In several experiments an anti-gammadeltaTCR antibody was added to restrict sorting to alphabetaTCR-expressing T cells. In about 6 donors, the dominant CD3+CD56+NKG2C+ clonotypes were found to rank among the top 10 CD8+ clonotypes and to make up roughly 1.0-7.0% of CD8+ T cells. Those dominant clonotypes were again the most abundant among CD3+CD56-NKG2C+ cells in four donors, at about 28.3-65%. Whether the expanded NKG2C-expressing T cell clones were specific for HCMV antigens was left unclear. All eight donors whose samples were sequenced were randomly selected healthy volunteers, three of them men and five women. HCMV-specific IgG was detected in serum with a commercial ELISA kit to determine HCMV serostatus. Peripheral blood mononuclear cells were isolated from blood by Ficoll density gradient centrifugation. Using Miltenyi isolation kits, CD4+ and CD8+ T cells were isolated from PBMC through magnetic immunoseparation. Priming for cDNA synthesis came from the TCR beta constant segment, and two successive PCR amplification steps followed. Illumina HiSeq 2000/2500, MiSeq or NextSeq was used to sequence libraries as 2 x 150 bp reads. MIGEC handled demultiplexing of the reads and grouping by UMI, while MiTCR was used to assemble and quantify clonotypes. To remove erroneous sequences, TCR cDNA sequences were retained only when supported by two or more reads. The tcR package was used for downstream repertoire analysis, and clonotypes were matched between fractions using CDR3 nucleotide sequence together with V segment. VDJmatch was used to annotate antigen specificity against VDJdb, with one amino acid substitution allowed in CDR3.

Here the sequenced sample was CD4+ T cells sorted from PBMCs, taken 11 to 12 days after vaccination. The clonotype comes from a man aged 45-65 years who received an inactivated influenza vaccine. Donor details come from another sample of the same person, matched by shared clones.

The base sequence is TGCAGCGTTGAAGGTTTTTCTGGGGCCAACGTCCTGACTTTC. This sequence encodes CSVEGFSGANVLTF. The V and J segments used are TRBV29-1 and TRBJ2-6, with an unclear D gene assignment. Taken from the germline V gene, the CDR1 and CDR2 loops are SQVTM and ANQGSEA. The CDR3 numbers 14 residues from cysteine through phenylalanine. Only CDR3 DNA remains: 42 bases, in frame from the first base. The junction carries 5 bases between V and J, which are trimmed by 1 base and 1 base respectively.